The T cell receptor beta chain described here comes from a study of T cell responses to AZD1222 COVID-19 vaccine. Study outcomes and limitations: Among spike-specific TCRs, nearly half reportedly target unmutated variant regions. CD4 TCRs associated with vaccination spanned spike, dominating at 160-218 and 743-854.

The method was immunoSEQ multiplex PCR; TCRdb's version includes in-frame clones alone and lacks a portion of them. The table has approximately 150,000 clones, roughly nine tenths seen once; the top ten hold 1.1%. Germline V gene sequence: CDR1 WSHSY, CDR2 SAAADI. The CDR3 has 16 amino acids. V shed 3 bases and J shed 3 bases, with 18 bases lying between them. Comments on this clone: What it recognizes is unknown.

V is TRBV10-2 and J is TRBJ2-7; D is perhaps TRBD1 (8 bases). Sequences were derived from peripheral blood, sampled 28 days after the second AZD1222 dose. This clonotype was sampled from an adult who received the AZD1222 COVID-19 vaccine. The CDR3 loop is CASSENRGGRVYEQYF. The CDR3 DNA follows: TGCGCCAGCAGTGAAAACAGGGGGGGACGTGTCTACGAGCAGTACTTC.